The entry below describes one T cell receptor (beta chain). Profiled with immunoSEQ multiplex PCR; TCRdb holds only in-frame clones, not every one. Of about 160,000 clones in the sample, over 75% were seen once. The data are from a study of blood T cell repertoires in COVID-19. The wider study: The origin of the acute and convalescent COVID-19 samples was the United States, Italy and Spain.

The origin of this receptor is a man aged 55 to 70 with active or convalescent COVID-19. Material: peripheral blood.

CDR3 amino acids: CASTLADSASYEQYF. The CDR3 DNA follows: TGTGCCAGCACCCTAGCGGATTCCGCCTCCTACGAGCAGTACTTC. This chain links TRBV2 with TRBJ2-7, with TRBD2 matching 7 bases. There are 15 residues in the CDR3. Germline lookup yields CDR1 SNHLY and CDR2 FYNNEI. The trim removed 7 bases at V and 0 bases at J, leaving 9 bases unmatched.